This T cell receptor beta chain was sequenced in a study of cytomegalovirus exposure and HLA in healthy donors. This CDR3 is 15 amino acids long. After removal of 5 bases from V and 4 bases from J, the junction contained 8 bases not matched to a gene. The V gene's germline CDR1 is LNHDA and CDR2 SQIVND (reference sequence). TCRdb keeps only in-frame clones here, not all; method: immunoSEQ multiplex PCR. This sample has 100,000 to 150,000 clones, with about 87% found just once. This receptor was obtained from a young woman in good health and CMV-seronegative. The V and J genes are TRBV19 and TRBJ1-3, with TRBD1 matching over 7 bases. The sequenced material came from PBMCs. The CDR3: CASSVPPGQGNTIYF. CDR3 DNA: TGTGCCAGTAGTGTCCCACCGGGACAGGGAAACACCATATATTTT.